This TCR beta chain was sequenced in a study of blood T cell repertoires in COVID-19. Study-level information: Acute-phase and convalescent COVID-19 samples originated in the United States, Italy and Spain. Nucleic acid was either cDNA or gDNA, and it came from T cells, B-cell-depleted T cells, or PBMCs.

V lost 3 bases and J 4 bases, leaving 7 bases between the germline ends. The CDR3 has 12 amino acids. Some clones are missing from TCRdb's copy, which holds only in-frame ones; the method was immunoSEQ multiplex PCR. This repertoire shows about 150,000 clones, roughly 88% found once; its top ten account for about 4.9%. The chain combines TRBV12-3 or TRBV12-4 with TRBJ2-7; the D gene is possibly TRBD2 (5 bases). The sequence was collected from a man aged 18 to 30 with COVID-19, enrolled during active disease. Sequenced material: peripheral blood. CDR3 amino acids: CASSFTGYEQYF. CDR3 bases: TGTGCCAGCAGTTTTACGGGGTACGAGCAGTACTTC.